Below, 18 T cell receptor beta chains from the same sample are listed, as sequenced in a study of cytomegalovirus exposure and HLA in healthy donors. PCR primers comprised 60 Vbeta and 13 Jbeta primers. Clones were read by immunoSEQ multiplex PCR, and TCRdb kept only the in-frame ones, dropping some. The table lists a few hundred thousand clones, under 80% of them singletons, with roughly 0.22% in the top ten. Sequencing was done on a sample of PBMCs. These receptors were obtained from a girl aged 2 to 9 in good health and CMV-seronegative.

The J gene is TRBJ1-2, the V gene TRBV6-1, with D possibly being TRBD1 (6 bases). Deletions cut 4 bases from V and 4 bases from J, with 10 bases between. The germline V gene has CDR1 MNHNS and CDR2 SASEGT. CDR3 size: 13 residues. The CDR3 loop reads CASSVGTTYGYTF. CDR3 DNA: TGTGCCAGCAGTGTGGGGACAACCTATGGCTACACCTTC.

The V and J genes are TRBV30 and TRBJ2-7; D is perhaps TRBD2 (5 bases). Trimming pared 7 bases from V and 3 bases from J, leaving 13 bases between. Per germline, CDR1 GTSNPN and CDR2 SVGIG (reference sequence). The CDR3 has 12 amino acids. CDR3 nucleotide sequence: TGTGCCTCCAATACTGGGAGCTACGAGCAGTACTTC. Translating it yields CASNTGSYEQYF.

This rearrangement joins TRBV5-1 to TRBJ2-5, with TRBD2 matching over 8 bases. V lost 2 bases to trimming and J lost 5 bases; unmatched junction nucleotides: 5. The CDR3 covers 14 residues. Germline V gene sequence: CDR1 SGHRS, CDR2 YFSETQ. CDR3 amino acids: CASSFPGGGETQYF. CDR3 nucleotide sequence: TGCGCCAGCAGCTTCCCGGGAGGGGGGGAGACCCAGTACTTC.

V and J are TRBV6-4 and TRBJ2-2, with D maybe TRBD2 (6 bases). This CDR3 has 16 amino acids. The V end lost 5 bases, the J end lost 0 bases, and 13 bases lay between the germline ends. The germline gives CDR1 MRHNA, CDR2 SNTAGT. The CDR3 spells CASSPGGLANTGELFF. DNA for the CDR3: TGTGCCAGCAGTCCAGGAGGGTTAGCGAACACCGGGGAGCTGTTTTTT.

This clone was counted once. The CDR3 protein is CASSRNSGTGDEQYF. DNA for the CDR3: TGTGCCAGCAGCCGGAACTCCGGGACAGGGGACGAGCAGTACTTC. The chain combines TRBV11-2 with TRBJ2-7; 10 bases match TRBD1. The CDR3 extends over 15 amino acids. Germline V gene sequence: CDR1 SGHAT, CDR2 FQNNGV. Losses at the gene ends were 5 bases for V and 5 bases for J; bases not matched to a gene: 9.

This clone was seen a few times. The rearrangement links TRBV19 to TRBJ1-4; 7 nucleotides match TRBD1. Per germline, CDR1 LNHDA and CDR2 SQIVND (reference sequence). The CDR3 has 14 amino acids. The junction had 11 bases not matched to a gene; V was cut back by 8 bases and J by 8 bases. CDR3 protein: CASQSVSRGEKLFF. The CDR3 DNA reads TGTGCCAGTCAAAGTGTCTCCAGGGGGGAAAAACTGTTTTTT.

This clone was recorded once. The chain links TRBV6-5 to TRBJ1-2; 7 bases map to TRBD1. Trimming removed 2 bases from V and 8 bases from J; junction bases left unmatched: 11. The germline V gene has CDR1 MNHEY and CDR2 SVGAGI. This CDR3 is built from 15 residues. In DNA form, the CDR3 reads TGTGCCAGCAGTTACCGACAGGGAGAAAGAGAGGGCTACACCTTC. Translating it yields CASSYRQGEREGYTF.

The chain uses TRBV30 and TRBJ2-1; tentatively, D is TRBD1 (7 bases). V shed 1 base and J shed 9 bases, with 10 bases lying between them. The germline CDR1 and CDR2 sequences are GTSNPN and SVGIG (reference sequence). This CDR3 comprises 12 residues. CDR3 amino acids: CAWSARGAEQFF. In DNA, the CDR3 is TGTGCCTGGAGTGCCAGGGGGGCTGAGCAGTTCTTC. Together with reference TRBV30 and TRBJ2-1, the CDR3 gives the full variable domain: SQTIHQWPATLVQPVGSPLSLECTVEGTSNPNLYWYRQAAGRGLQLLFYSVGIGQISSEVPQNLSASRPQDRQFILSSKKLLLSDSGFYLCAWSARGAEQFFGPGTRLTVL.

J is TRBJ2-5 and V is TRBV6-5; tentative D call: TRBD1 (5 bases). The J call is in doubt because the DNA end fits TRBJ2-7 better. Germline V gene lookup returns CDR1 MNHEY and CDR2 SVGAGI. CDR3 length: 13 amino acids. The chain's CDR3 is CASSPRQNYEQYF. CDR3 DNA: TGTGCCAGCAGCCCAAGACAGAATTACGAGCAGTACTTC.

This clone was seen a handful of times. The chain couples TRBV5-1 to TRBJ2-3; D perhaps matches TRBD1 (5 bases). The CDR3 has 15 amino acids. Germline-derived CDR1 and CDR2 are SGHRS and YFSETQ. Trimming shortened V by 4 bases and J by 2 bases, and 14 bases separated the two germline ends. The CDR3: CASSLQVLLTDTQYF. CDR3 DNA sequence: TGCGCCAGCAGCCTACAGGTACTCCTCACAGATACGCAGTATTTT.

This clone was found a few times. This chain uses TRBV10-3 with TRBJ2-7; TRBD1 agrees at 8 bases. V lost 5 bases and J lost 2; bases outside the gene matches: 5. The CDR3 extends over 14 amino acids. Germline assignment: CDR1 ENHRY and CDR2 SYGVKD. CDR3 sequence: CAISSTGGTYEQYF. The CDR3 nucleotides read TGTGCCATCAGTTCTACAGGGGGTACCTACGAGCAGTACTTC.

In nucleotides, the CDR3 is TGTGCCTGGAGTGAAGACAGGGGTTACGAGCAGTACTTC. Residues: CAWSEDRGYEQYF. The chain couples TRBV30 to TRBJ2-7, with 8 positions matching TRBD1. CDR1 GTSNPN and CDR2 SVGIG come from the germline V gene (reference sequence). Trimming removed 1 base from V and 4 bases from J; junction bases left unmatched: 3. The CDR3 is 13 amino acids.

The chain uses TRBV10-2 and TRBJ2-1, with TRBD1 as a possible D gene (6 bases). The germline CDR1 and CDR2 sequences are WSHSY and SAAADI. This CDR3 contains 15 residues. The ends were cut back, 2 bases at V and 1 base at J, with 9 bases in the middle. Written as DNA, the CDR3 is TGCGCCAGCAGTGAGAATCAGGGGTCCTACAATGAGCAGTTCTTC. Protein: CASSENQGSYNEQFF.

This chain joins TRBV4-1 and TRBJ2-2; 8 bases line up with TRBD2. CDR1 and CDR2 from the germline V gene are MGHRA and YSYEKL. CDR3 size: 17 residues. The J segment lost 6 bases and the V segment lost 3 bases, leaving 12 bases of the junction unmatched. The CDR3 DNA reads TGCGCCAGCAGCCACCTAAAAGCGGGAGTAATCGCCGGGGAGCTGTTTTTT. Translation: CASSHLKAGVIAGELFF.

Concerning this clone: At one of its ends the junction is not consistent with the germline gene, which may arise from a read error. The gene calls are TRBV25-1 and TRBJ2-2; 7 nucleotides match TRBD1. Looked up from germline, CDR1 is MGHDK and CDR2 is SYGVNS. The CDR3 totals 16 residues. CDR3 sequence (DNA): TGTGCCAGCAGTGAATCTTCGGGACAGAACCCCGGGGAGCTGTTTTTT. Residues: CASSESSGQNPGELFF.

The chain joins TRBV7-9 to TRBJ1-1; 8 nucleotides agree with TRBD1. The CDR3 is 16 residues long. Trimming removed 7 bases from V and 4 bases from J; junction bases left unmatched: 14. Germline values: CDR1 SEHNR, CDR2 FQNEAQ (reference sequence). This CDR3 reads CASTAGQGTWFTEAFF. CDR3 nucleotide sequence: TGTGCCAGCACCGCCGGACAGGGTACGTGGTTCACTGAAGCTTTCTTT.

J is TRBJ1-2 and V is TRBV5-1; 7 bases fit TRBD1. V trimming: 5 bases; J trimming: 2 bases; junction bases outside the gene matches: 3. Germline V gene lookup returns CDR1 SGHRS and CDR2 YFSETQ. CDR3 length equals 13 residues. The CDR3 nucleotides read TGCGCCAGCAGGTTGACAGGGAACTATGGCTACACCTTC. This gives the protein CASRLTGNYGYTF.

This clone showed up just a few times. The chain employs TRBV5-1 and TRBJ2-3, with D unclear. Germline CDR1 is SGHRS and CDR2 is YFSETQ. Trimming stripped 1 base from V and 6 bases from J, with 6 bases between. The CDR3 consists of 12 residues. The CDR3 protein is CASSLMEDTQYF. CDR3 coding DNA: TGCGCCAGCAGCTTGATGGAGGATACGCAGTATTTT.